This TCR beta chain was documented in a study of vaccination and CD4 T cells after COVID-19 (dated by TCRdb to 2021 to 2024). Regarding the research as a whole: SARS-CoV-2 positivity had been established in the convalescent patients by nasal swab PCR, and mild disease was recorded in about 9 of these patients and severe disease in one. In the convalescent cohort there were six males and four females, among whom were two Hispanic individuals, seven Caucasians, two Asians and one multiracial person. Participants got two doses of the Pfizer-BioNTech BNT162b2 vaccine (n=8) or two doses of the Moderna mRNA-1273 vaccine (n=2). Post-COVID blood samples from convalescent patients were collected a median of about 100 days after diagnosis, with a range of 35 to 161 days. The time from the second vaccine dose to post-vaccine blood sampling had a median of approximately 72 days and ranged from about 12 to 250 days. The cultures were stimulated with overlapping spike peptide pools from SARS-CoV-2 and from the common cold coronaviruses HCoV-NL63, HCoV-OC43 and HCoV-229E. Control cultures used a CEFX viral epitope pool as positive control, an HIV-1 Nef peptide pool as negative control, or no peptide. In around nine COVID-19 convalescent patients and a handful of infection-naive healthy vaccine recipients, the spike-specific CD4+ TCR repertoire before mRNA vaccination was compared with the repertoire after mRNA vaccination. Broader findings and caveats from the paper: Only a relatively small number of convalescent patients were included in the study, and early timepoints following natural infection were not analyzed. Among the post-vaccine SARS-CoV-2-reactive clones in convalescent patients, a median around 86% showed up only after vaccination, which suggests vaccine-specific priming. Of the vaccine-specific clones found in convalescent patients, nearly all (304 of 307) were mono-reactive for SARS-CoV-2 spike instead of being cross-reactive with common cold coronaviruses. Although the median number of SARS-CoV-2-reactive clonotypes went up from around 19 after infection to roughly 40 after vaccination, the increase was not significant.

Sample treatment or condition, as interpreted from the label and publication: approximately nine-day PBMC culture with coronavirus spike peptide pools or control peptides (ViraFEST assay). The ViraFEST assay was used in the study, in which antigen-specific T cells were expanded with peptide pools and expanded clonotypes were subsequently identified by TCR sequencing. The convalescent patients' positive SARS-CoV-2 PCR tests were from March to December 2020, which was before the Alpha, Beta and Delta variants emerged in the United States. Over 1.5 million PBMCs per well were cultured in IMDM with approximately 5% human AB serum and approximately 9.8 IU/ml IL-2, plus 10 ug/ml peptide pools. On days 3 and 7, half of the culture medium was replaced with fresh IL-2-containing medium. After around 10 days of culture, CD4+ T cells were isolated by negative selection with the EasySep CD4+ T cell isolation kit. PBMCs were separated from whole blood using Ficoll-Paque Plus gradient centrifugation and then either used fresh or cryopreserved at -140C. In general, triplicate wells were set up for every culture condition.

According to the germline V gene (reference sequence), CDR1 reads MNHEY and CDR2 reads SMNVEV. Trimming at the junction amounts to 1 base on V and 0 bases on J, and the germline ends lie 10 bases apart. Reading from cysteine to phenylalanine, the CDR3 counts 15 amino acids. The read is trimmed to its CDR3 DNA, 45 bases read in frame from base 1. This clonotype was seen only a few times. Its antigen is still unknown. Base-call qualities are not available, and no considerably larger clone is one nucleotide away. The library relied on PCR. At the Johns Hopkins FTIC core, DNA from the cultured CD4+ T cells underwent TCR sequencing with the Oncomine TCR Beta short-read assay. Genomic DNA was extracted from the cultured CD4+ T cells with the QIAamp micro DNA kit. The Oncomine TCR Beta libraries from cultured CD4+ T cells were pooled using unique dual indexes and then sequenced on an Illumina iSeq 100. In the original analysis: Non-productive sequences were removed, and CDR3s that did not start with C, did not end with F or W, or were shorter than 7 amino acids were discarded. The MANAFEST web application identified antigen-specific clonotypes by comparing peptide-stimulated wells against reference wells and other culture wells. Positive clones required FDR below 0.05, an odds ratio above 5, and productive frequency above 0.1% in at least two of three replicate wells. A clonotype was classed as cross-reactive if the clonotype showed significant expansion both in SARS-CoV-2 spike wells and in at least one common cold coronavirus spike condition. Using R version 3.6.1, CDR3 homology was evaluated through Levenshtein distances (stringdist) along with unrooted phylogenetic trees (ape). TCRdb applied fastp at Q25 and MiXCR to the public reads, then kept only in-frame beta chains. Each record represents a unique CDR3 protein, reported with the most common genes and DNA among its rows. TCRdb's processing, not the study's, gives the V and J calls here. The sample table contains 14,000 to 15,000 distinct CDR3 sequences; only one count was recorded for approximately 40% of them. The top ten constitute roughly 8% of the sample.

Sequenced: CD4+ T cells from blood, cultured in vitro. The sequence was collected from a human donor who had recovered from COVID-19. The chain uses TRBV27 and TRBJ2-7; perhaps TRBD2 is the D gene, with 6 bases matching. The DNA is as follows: TGTGCCAGCAGTTTATGGGCGGGATTCTCCTACGAGCAGTACTTC. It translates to CASSLWAGFSYEQYF.